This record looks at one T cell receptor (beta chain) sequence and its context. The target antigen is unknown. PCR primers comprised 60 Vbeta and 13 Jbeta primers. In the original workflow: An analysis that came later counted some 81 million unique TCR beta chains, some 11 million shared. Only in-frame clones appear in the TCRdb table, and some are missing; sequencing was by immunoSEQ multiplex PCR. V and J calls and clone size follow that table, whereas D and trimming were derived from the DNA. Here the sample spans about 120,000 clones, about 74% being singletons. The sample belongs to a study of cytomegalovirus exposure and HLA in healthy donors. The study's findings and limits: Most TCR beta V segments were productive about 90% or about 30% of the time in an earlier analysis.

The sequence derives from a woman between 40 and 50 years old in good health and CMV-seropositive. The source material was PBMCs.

The CDR3 DNA follows: TGTGCCAGCAGCGGATCGACAGGGCACACTGAAGCTTTCTTT. Protein sequence: CASSGSTGHTEAFF. V and J are TRBV5-8 and TRBJ1-1, with 7 positions matching TRBD1. Unmatched junction bases numbered 6, after V lost 4 bases and J lost 3 bases. Germline assignment: CDR1 SGHTS and CDR2 YDEGEE. The length of the CDR3 is 14 residues.